A selection of T cell receptor beta chains follows, all from one sample in a study of blood T cell repertoires in COVID-19. Profiling relied on immunoSEQ multiplex PCR, and the TCRdb table lists in-frame clones only, not all of them. This table has 90,000 to 120,000 clones, about three quarters appearing once. The specimen was peripheral blood. Every receptor here comes from a woman between 35 and 50 years old with acute or convalescent COVID-19. CDR3s leave out the opening cysteine and the closing phenylalanine or tryptophan.

j_call,v_call,cdr3_aa
TRBJ2-2,TRBV5-6,ASSLPKDSSGELF
TRBJ2-3,TRBV6-4,ASSDQLAGGPDTQY
TRBJ2-1,TRBV10-3,AISTGGPNEQF
TRBJ2-1,TRBV27,ASRSGYNEQF
TRBJ1-5,TRBV21-1,ASPKRGRRGNQPQH
TRBJ2-2,TRBV7-6,ASSLGQGDTGELF
TRBJ2-1,TRBV18,ASSPGQYNEQF
TRBJ2-7,TRBV6-1,ASSEDSGGAYEQY
TRBJ1-4,TRBV30,AWSDRTGATNEKLF
TRBJ1-6,TRBV30,AWSGSGTANSPLH
TRBJ1-4,TRBV9,ASSVRGEIDEKLF
TRBJ1-4,TRBV6-5,ASRSQGAVEKLF
TRBJ2-5,TRBV10-1,ASSDTGGRETQY
TRBJ2-7,TRBV2,ATATGEGFEQY
TRBJ2-3,TRBV28,ASSLGTDRDSDTQY
TRBJ1-4,TRBV9,ASSPGWAANEKLF
TRBJ2-5,TRBV6-5,ASSSTSLETQY
TRBJ1-2,TRBV3-1/TRBV3-2,ASRDTAGYT
TRBJ2-2,TRBV6-6,ASRILAGGIGELF
TRBJ2-3,TRBV19,ASSRQRGFTDTQY
TRBJ2-7,TRBV19,ASRSHQGRYEQY
TRBJ2-2,TRBV5-6,ASSLLTGTGELF
TRBJ1-2,TRBV11-2,ASSLSPGGAGYT
TRBJ1-3,TRBV11-2,ASSALGRSGNTIY
TRBJ1-1,TRBV5-1,ASSLETGNTEAF
TRBJ1-2,TRBV3-1/TRBV3-2,ASTNRGSYGYT
TRBJ2-5,TRBV11-2,ASSFNLAGGETQY
TRBJ2-3,TRBV2,ASSEAGQKGTDTQY
TRBJ2-7,TRBV11-2,ASSSGRYYEQY
TRBJ2-3,TRBV11-3,ASSFGQGNTDTQY
TRBJ2-3,TRBV4-1,ASSQDKAGGASEDTQY
TRBJ2-7,TRBV7-9,ASTSPGQGNYEQY
TRBJ2-5,TRBV2,ASNSLGQGAWETQY
TRBJ2-1,TRBV7-9,ASSSTSGAYNEQF
TRBJ2-2,TRBV4-1,ASSHLGTGGNTGELF
TRBJ2-3,TRBV9,ASSAGGTSGGNTQY
TRBJ2-7,TRBV11-2,AGLAATYEQY
TRBJ2-1,TRBV9,ASSNYGGHSYNEQF
TRBJ2-5,TRBV5-6,ASSQVGEETQY
TRBJ2-1,TRBV24-1,ATSDSGAYNEQF
TRBJ1-1,TRBV7-9,ASSQGLGRTEAF
TRBJ1-2,TRBV12-3/TRBV12-4,ASSLGEQYGYT